Following are 28 T cell receptor beta chains from one sample sequenced in a study of blood T cells in healthy people across ages. A J-beta primer mix and a sample-barcoded 5' primer were used in a second PCR of about 7 to 12 cycles. TCRdb reanalysed the 5' RACE reads using MiXCR and keeps one entry per CDR3 protein. Here the sample spans over a million distinct CDR3 sequences, around two fifths being singletons. Sequenced input: blood. The receptors were gathered from a woman aged 18-29 years in good health.

In this sample, this clonotype turned up a few times. The chain employs TRBV24-1 and TRBJ2-5; 7 bases fit TRBD1. Germline V gives CDR1 KGHDR, CDR2 SFDVKD. The CDR3 has 15 residues. Trimming removed 3 bases from V and 5 bases from J; junction bases left unmatched: 8. CDR3 loop: CATSDRQGLRETQYF. CDR3 nucleotides: TGTGCCACCAGTGATCGACAGGGTTTGCGTGAGACCCAGTACTTC.

The chain uses TRBV12-3 or TRBV12-4 and TRBJ1-2; weak D call: TRBD1 (6 bases). V was trimmed by 8 bases and J by 5 bases, leaving 18 bases between them. This CDR3 region has 14 residues. The CDR3 sequence is CASLKFRDKYGYTF. Written as DNA, the CDR3 is TGTGCCAGCCTTAAATTCCGGGACAAGTATGGCTACACCTTC.

On this clonotype itself: An end of the junction does not agree with germline; a read error may underlie this. The chain has TRBV9 and TRBJ2-7; TRBD2 aligns across 11 bases. The CDR3 consists of 14 residues. CDR1 SGDLS and CDR2 YYNGEE come from the germline V gene. The CDR3 reads CASSVGLADYEQYF. CDR3 coding DNA: TGCGCCAGCAGCGTGGGACTAGCGGACTACGAGCAGTACTTC.

About this clonotype: One base away lies a much larger clone, so this may be a sequencing read error. This rearrangement joins TRBV6-1 to TRBJ1-5; 10 positions agree with TRBD1. The CDR3 extends over 14 amino acids. Looked up from germline, CDR1 is MNHNS and CDR2 is SASEGT. V shed 6 bases, J shed 3 bases, and the junction held 2 bases outside the gene matches. CDR3 bases: TGTGCCAGCAGCGGGACAGGGGCCAATCAGCCCCAGCATTTT. As protein: CASSGTGANQPQHF.

This chain connects TRBV7-6 to TRBJ2-1; D ambiguous. The CDR3 consists of 13 residues. Trimming removed 5 bases from V and 8 bases from J, with 13 bases in between. Germline CDR1 is SGHVS and CDR2 is FNYEAQ. DNA of the CDR3: TGTGCCAGCAGCCCCCCTGACTCACATGAGCAGTTCTTC. It yields the protein CASSPPDSHEQFF.

The chain combines TRBV9 with TRBJ2-2; no clear D. This CDR3 has 17 amino acids. Looked up from germline, CDR1 is SGDLS and CDR2 is YYNGEE. The V gene lost 4 bases and the J gene lost 2 bases, with 18 bases spanning the gap. The CDR3 DNA is TGTGCCAGCAGCATCCCCTCTGAGAGGCATAACACCGGGGAGCTGTTTTTT. The encoded protein is CASSIPSERHNTGELFF. Using reference TRBV9 and TRBJ2-2 for the parts outside the CDR3, the full variable domain is DSGVTQTPKHLITATGQRVTLRCSPRSGDLSVYWYQQSLDQGLQFLIQYYNGEERAKGNILERFSAQQFPDLHSELNLSSLELGDSALYFCASSIPSERHNTGELFFGEGSRLTVL.

The CDR3 sequence: CASSPGLAGLVETQYF. Here the CDR3 DNA reads TGTGCCAGCAGCCCCGGGCTAGCGGGACTGGTAGAGACCCAGTACTTC. The chain uses TRBV3-1 and TRBJ2-5; 9 bases fit TRBD2. Germline lookup yields CDR1 LGHDT and CDR2 YNNKEL (reference sequence). V was clipped by 4 bases and J by 4 bases; unmatched bases: 10. This CDR3 contains 16 residues.

This clonotype came up many times. V gene TRBV7-9 combines with J gene TRBJ2-7, with D possibly TRBD2 on 5 matching bases. The germline gives CDR1 SEHNR, CDR2 FQNEAQ (reference sequence). Trimming removed 3 bases from V and 5 bases from J, with 5 bases in between. The CDR3 contains 11 residues. CDR3 DNA sequence: TGTGCCAGCAGCTTGGAGGACGAGCAGTACTTC. This codes for CASSLEDEQYF.

Notes on this clonotype: At one end, the junction sequence differs from germline, possibly due to a read error. This rearrangement joins TRBV5-1 to TRBJ1-1; D remains unclear. Germline V lookup: CDR1 SGHRS, CDR2 YFSETQ. The CDR3 is made up of 14 amino acids. The CDR3 sequence is CASSLDRGRTEAFF. The CDR3, as DNA: TGTGCCAGCAGCTTAGATCGGGGTAGGACTGAAGCTTTCTTT.

This chain joins TRBV7-9 and TRBJ1-1; D uncertain. Germline loops: CDR1 SEHNR, CDR2 FQNEAQ (reference sequence). Deletions cut 5 bases from V and 0 bases from J, with 13 bases between. CDR3 length: 15 amino acids. Here the CDR3 DNA reads TGTGCCAGCAGCCTAGGATCGGTCATGAACACTGAAGCTTTCTTT. Translating it yields CASSLGSVMNTEAFF.

V usage is TRBV20-1 and J usage is TRBJ2-3, with TRBD2 identical over 8 bases. V shed 5 bases and J 5 bases; nucleotides not matched to a gene: 12. Germline CDR1 reads DFQATT; CDR2 reads SNEGSKA (reference sequence). The CDR3 contains 15 residues. The CDR3 DNA follows: TGCAGTGCTCTAGACCCGGGGGGGCCGGGAGATACGCAGTATTTT. Amino acid sequence: CSALDPGGPGDTQYF.

The chain uses TRBV27 and TRBJ2-1; a weak D match, TRBD2 (5 bases). Germline loops: CDR1 MNHEY, CDR2 SMNVEV (reference sequence). Trimming took 8 bases from V and 8 from J, leaving 10 bases between them. This CDR3 is built from 11 residues. For the CDR3, the DNA is TGTGCCAGCCGCTCGGGGTATGAGCAGTTCTTC. The encoded protein is CASRSGYEQFF.

In nucleotides, the CDR3 is TGTGCCAGCAGTTTAATGTCAGGGGGCGACACTGAAGCTTTCTTT. This encodes CASSLMSGGDTEAFF. The J gene is TRBJ1-1, the V gene TRBV27; 8 positions agree with TRBD1. J gave up 3 bases and V 2 bases, and 5 bases lay outside the gene matches. The CDR3 contains 15 residues. The germline CDR1 and CDR2 sequences are MNHEY and SMNVEV (reference sequence).

This chain connects TRBV11-2 to TRBJ1-1; D remains ambiguous. This CDR3 has 17 amino acids. Trimming shortened V by 0 bases and J by 6 bases, and 20 bases separated the two germline ends. Germline V gene lookup returns CDR1 SGHAT and CDR2 FQNNGV. This CDR3 is CASSLDPTKGKGAEAFF. Written as DNA, the CDR3 is TGTGCCAGCAGCTTAGACCCAACTAAGGGAAAAGGAGCTGAAGCTTTCTTT.

This chain links TRBV4-2 with TRBJ2-5; 9 positions match TRBD2. From germline, CDR1 is LGHNA and CDR2 YNFKEQ. The CDR3 has 18 residues. The V segment lost 0 bases and the J segment 11 bases; nucleotides outside the gene matches: 19. The CDR3 region is CASSQELGGRVLFNEQYF. The CDR3 DNA is TGTGCCAGCAGCCAAGAGTTGGGCGGGAGGGTTTTATTCAATGAGCAGTACTTC.

The J gene is TRBJ1-2, the V gene TRBV6-6; D not resolved. The germline V and J ends were trimmed by 7 bases and 4 bases, with 13 bases remaining between them. Germline V lookup: CDR1 MNHNY, CDR2 SVGAGI (reference sequence). The CDR3 sequence is 13 residues long. The DNA of the CDR3 is TGTGCCAGCACCCTTACGTCCCTCTATGGCTACACCTTC. It translates to CASTLTSLYGYTF.

This clonotype turned up a few times. The chain links TRBV12-3 or TRBV12-4 to TRBJ2-7; D could derive from TRBD1 or TRBD2 (5 bases each). The CDR3 is made up of 16 amino acids. V dropped 5 bases and J dropped 0 bases, with 17 bases sitting between them. In DNA, the CDR3 is TGTGCCAGCAGTGTAATCGGGGCCCTAAACTCCTACGAGCAGTACTTC. Its protein product is CASSVIGALNSYEQYF.

The chain recombines TRBV29-1 with TRBJ2-1; D is perhaps TRBD1 or TRBD2 (7 bases each). The germline V gene has CDR1 SQVTM and CDR2 ANQGSEA. Trimming removed 8 bases from V and 3 bases from J, with 20 bases in between. The CDR3 spans 15 residues. The CDR3, as DNA: TGCAGCTGGGGGCAGGGGGGGCAAGTCTACAATGAGCAGTTCTTC. Its protein product is CSWGQGGQVYNEQFF.

The gene calls are TRBV3-1 and TRBJ2-5; TRBD1 matches at 8 bases. The DNA end favors TRBJ2-7, so the J call may be wrong. The CDR3 covers 15 residues. Germline CDR1 reads LGHDT; CDR2 reads YNNKEL (reference sequence). The CDR3 sequence: CASSQKAGGYYEQYF. Written as DNA, the CDR3 is TGTGCCAGCAGCCAAAAGGCAGGGGGCTACTACGAGCAGTACTTC.

This rearrangement joins TRBV5-1 to TRBJ1-1; TRBD1 matches at 11 bases. Germline values: CDR1 SGHRS, CDR2 YFSETQ. The CDR3 length is 17 residues. V dropped 4 bases and J dropped 0; count of bases not matched to a gene: 8. Written as DNA, the CDR3 is TGCGCCAGCAGCCCGGGACAGGGGGAAACTATGAACACTGAAGCTTTCTTT. This translates into CASSPGQGETMNTEAFF.

The chain couples TRBV20-1 to TRBJ1-1; TRBD1 matches at 9 bases. CDR3 length: 13 amino acids. Trimming cost V 2 bases and J 10 bases; bases outside gene matches: 8. Germline CDR1 DFQATT, CDR2 SNEGSKA (reference sequence). The CDR3 bases are TGCAGTGCTAGAAACGGACAGGGGCAGGGAGCTTTCTTT. Encoded protein: CSARNGQGQGAFF.

As for this clonotype: A read error is the likely source, as a far larger clone sits one nucleotide away. This rearrangement joins TRBV12-3 or TRBV12-4 to TRBJ2-1; no definite D call. CDR3 length equals 12 residues. DNA for the CDR3: TGTACCAGCAGTCCGACTGGAAATGAGCAGTTCTTC. Protein product: CTSSPTGNEQFF.

This clonotype was picked up a small number of times. The genes are TRBV11-1 and TRBJ2-3; 14 bases line up with TRBD2. The CDR3 length is 16 residues. The trim removed 5 bases at V and 7 bases at J, leaving 8 bases unmatched. Germline CDR1 SGHAT, CDR2 FQDESV (reference sequence). The CDR3: CASSIGTSGGSNTQYF. Here the CDR3 DNA reads TGTGCCAGCAGCATCGGGACTAGCGGGGGAAGCAATACGCAGTATTTT. The full variable domain, rest sourced from reference TRBV11-1 and TRBJ2-3, is EAEVAQSPRYKITEKSQAVAFWCDPISGHATLYWYRQILGQGPELLVQFQDESVVDDSQLPKDRFSAERLKGVDSTLKIQPAELGDSAMYLCASSIGTSGGSNTQYFGPGTRLTVL.

A few counts support this clonotype. This rearrangement joins TRBV20-1 to TRBJ2-1; the match to TRBD2 covers 15 bases. The CDR3 spans 13 residues. V shed 7 bases and J 6 bases; nucleotides not matched to a gene: 1. Germline V gives CDR1 DFQATT, CDR2 SNEGSKA (reference sequence). CDR3 bases: TGCAGTGGGACTAGCGGGAGGGCCAATGAGCAGTTCTTC. It is translated as CSGTSGRANEQFF.

The chain employs TRBV20-1 and TRBJ2-5; 7 bases align to TRBD1. Germline values: CDR1 DFQATT, CDR2 SNEGSKA (reference sequence). This CDR3 spans 13 amino acids. CDR3 DNA sequence: TGCAATGCGGAGAGGACAGGCCAAGAGACCCAGTACTTC. This sequence encodes CNAERTGQETQYF.

At least ten counts were recorded for this clonotype. The V call is TRBV7-9, the J call TRBJ2-1, with a weak D call TRBD2 (5 bases). CDR3 size: 18 residues. V gave up 6 bases and J gave up 0 bases, with 21 bases separating them. CDR1 and CDR2 (germline): SEHNR, FQNEAQ (reference sequence). CDR3 nucleotides: TGTGCCAGCAGAGGTCCCTCCCCGGTACTAGACTCCTACAATGAGCAGTTCTTC. Protein sequence: CASRGPSPVLDSYNEQFF.

There are a few counts of this clonotype. The V call is TRBV7-9, the J call TRBJ2-7, with D possibly matching TRBD2 (6 bases). CDR3 length equals 15 residues. Germline V gene lookup returns CDR1 SEHNR and CDR2 FQNEAQ (reference sequence). Trimming removed 5 bases from V and 0 bases from J, with 14 bases in between. The CDR3 is CASSHTEGVSYEQYF. The CDR3 nucleotides read TGTGCCAGCAGCCATACGGAGGGAGTCTCCTACGAGCAGTACTTC.

This clonotype was counted only a few times. The chain combines TRBV29-1 with TRBJ1-1; D is undetermined. The CDR3 consists of 14 residues. Trimming left V 7 bases short and J 3 bases short, with 18 bases between. CDR1 SQVTM and CDR2 ANQGSEA come from the germline V gene. The CDR3 protein is CSAPTGWADTEAFF. CDR3 in DNA: TGCAGCGCCCCGACGGGGTGGGCGGACACTGAAGCTTTCTTT.